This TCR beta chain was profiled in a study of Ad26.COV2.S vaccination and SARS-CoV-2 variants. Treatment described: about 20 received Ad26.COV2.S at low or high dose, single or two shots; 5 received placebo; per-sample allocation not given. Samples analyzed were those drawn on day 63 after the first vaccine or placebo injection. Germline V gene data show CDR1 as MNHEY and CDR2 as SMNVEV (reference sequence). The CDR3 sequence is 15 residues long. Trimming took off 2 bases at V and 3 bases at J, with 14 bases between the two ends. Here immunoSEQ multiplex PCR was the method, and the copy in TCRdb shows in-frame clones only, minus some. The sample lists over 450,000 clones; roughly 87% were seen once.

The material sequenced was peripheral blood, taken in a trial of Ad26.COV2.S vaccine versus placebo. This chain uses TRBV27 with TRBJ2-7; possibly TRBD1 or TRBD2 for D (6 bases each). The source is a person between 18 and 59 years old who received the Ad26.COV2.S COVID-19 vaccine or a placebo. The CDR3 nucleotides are TGTGCCAGCAGTTTACTCGGGGGCCCCTACTACGAGCAGTACTTC. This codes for CASSLLGGPYYEQYF.